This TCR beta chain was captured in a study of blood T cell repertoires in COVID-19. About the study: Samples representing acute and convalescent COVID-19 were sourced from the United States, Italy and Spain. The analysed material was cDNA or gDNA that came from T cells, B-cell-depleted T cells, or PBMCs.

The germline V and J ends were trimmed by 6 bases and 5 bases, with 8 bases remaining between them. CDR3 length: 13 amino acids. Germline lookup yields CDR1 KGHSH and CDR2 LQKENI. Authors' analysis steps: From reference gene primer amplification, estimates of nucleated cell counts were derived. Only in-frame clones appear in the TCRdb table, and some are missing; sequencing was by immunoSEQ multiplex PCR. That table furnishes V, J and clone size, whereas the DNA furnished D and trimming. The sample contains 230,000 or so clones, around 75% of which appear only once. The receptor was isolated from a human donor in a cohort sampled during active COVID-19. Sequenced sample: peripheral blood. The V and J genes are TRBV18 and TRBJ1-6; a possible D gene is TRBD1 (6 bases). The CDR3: CASSRQDNSPLHF. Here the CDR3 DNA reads TGTGCCAGCTCGAGACAGGATAATTCACCCCTCCACTTT.